One sample yielded the 22 T cell receptor beta chains listed below, sequenced in a study of OX40 agonist ivuxolimab in advanced cancers. TCRdb's copy holds only in-frame clones and misses some; the assay was immunoSEQ multiplex PCR. This table has tens of thousands of clones, 85% appearing once. The source was CD4+ or CD8+ T cells sorted from blood, collected in a trial of the OX40 agonist ivuxolimab. The receptors shown here come from an adult with an advanced solid tumor such as melanoma, head and neck, liver or kidney cancer.

This rearrangement joins TRBV30 to TRBJ1-3; no clear D. CDR1 is GTSNPN, CDR2 SVGIG, per germline (reference sequence). Trimming cost V 0 bases and J 0 bases, with 12 bases left between them. The CDR3 has 16 amino acids. DNA of the CDR3: TGTGCCTGGAGTGTACGCGCCGGAGCCTCTGGAAACACCATATATTTT. As protein: CAWSVRAGASGNTIYF.

This clone was counted a single time. V usage is TRBV4-2 and J usage is TRBJ2-5; D may be TRBD2 (5 bases). The CDR3 is 14 residues long. The V end lost 0 bases, the J end lost 3 bases, and 8 bases lay between the germline ends. CDR1 and CDR2 (germline): LGHNA, YNFKEQ. The CDR3 sequence is CASSQDLREETQYF. CDR3 sequence (DNA): TGTGCCAGCAGCCAAGATCTGAGGGAAGAGACCCAGTACTTC.

V and J are TRBV5-1 and TRBJ1-5, with D tentatively TRBD1 (5 bases). The CDR3 has 15 residues. The germline V gene has CDR1 SGHRS and CDR2 YFSETQ. V lost 0 bases to trimming and J lost 5 bases, with 12 bases between them. The CDR3 bases are TGCGCCAGCAGCTTGGGGGACGCGCCTTATCAGCCCCAGCATTTT. This gives the protein CASSLGDAPYQPQHF.

The chain carries TRBV13 and TRBJ2-7; D perhaps matches TRBD2 (6 bases). The CDR3 runs 16 residues. Germline V CDR1 and CDR2: PRHDT, FYEKMQ (reference sequence). Trimming removed 5 bases at V and 4 bases at J, with 21 bases between. CDR3 bases: TGTGCCAGCAGCAGGAGGACTACTAGTGAATCGTACGAGCAGTACTTC. Its translation: CASSRRTTSESYEQYF. Looking up the rest from reference TRBV13 and TRBJ2-7 gives the full variable domain: AAGVIQSPRHLIKEKRETATLKCYPIPRHDTVYWYQQGPGQDPQFLISFYEKMQSDKGSIPDRFSAQQFSDYHSELNMSSLELGDSALYFCASSRRTTSESYEQYFGPGTRLTVT.

V and J are TRBV7-3 and TRBJ2-1; TRBD1 matches 7 bases. After removal of 5 bases from V and 6 bases from J, the junction contained 10 bases not matched to a gene. The length of the CDR3 is 15 residues. From germline, CDR1 is SGHTA and CDR2 FQGTGA. The CDR3 bases are TGTGCCAGCAGCCGACAGGGATCGGTAGCCAATGAGCAGTTCTTC. This gives the protein CASSRQGSVANEQFF.

The chain carries TRBV7-9 and TRBJ1-1; D is uncertain. V gave up 3 bases and J gave up 1 base, with 12 bases separating them. CDR1 SEHNR and CDR2 FQNEAQ come from the germline V gene (reference sequence). This CDR3 contains 15 residues. CDR3 protein: CASSLGFRGNTEAFF. DNA for the CDR3: TGTGCCAGCAGCTTGGGGTTTAGAGGGAACACTGAAGCTTTCTTT.

The chain recombines TRBV7-7 with TRBJ2-1; 7 bases are a match to TRBD2. The V and J ends lost 1 base and 1 base, in that order; junction bases with no gene match: 19. The V gene's germline CDR1 is SSHAT and CDR2 FNYEAQ (reference sequence). The CDR3 length is 21 residues. The DNA of the CDR3 is TGTGCCAGCAGCTTAGTGGGAGAGAAGAGGGAGGGCCAATTTTCCTACAATGAGCAGTTCTTC. Amino acids: CASSLVGEKREGQFSYNEQFF.

The chain has TRBV7-2 and TRBJ2-4; 7 positions agree with TRBD2. The germline V gene has CDR1 SGHTA and CDR2 FQGNSA. The V and J ends lost 4 bases and 5 bases, in that order; junction bases with no gene match: 5. This CDR3 region has 14 residues. The CDR3 DNA reads as TGTGCCAGCAGCTCCCGGGACTACGAAAACATTCAGTACTTC. Translated, it gives CASSSRDYENIQYF.

V and J are TRBV7-9 and TRBJ2-7, with unresolved D. The ends were cut back, 5 bases at V and 0 bases at J, with 8 bases in the middle. This CDR3 has 13 amino acids. Germline CDR1 and CDR2: SEHNR and FQNEAQ (reference sequence). The CDR3 DNA sequence: TGTGCCAGCAGCGTCGGTTACTCCTACGAGCAGTACTTC. Translating it yields CASSVGYSYEQYF.

The chain uses TRBV9 and TRBJ1-1, with 7 positions matching TRBD1. The junction had 4 bases not matched to a gene; V was cut back by 1 base and J by 1 base. Germline CDR1 is SGDLS and CDR2 is YYNGEE. The CDR3 is 15 amino acids. The CDR3 region is CASSVSGDRNTEAFF. The DNA for the CDR3 is TGTGCCAGCAGCGTATCCGGGGACAGGAACACTGAAGCTTTCTTT.

CDR3 bases: TGTGCCAGCAGCTTAAGGGGTCCAGGGTCACCCCTCCACTTT. It is translated as CASSLRGPGSPLHF. This rearrangement joins TRBV7-9 to TRBJ1-6, with D possibly TRBD1 on 5 matching bases. Deletions cut 2 bases from V and 10 bases from J, with 12 bases between. In germline, CDR1 is SEHNR, CDR2 FQNEAQ (reference sequence). The CDR3 is made up of 14 amino acids.

The chain combines TRBV6-5 with TRBJ1-3; no clear D. The CDR3 covers 15 residues. Trimming left V 0 bases short and J 4 bases short, with 10 bases between. Per germline, CDR1 MNHEY and CDR2 SVGAGI. DNA of the CDR3: TGTGCCAGCAGTTACTCGAGAGGGTACGGAAACACCATATATTTT. Amino acids: CASSYSRGYGNTIYF.

V gene TRBV7-9 combines with J gene TRBJ2-5; perhaps TRBD2 as D (6 bases). This CDR3 has 14 amino acids. Germline assignment: CDR1 SEHNR and CDR2 FQNEAQ (reference sequence). V shed 5 bases and J shed 5 bases, with 15 bases lying between them. The CDR3 DNA reads TGTGCCAGCAGCATGACTAGAGGGGCGGAGACCCAGTACTTC. Residues: CASSMTRGAETQYF.

This chain connects TRBV19 to TRBJ1-4; possibly TRBD1 for D (5 bases). In germline, CDR1 is LNHDA, CDR2 SQIVND (reference sequence). Trimming pared 5 bases from V and 0 bases from J, leaving 16 bases between. There are 17 residues in the CDR3. The CDR3 DNA reads TGTGCCAGTAGTGGAGGGCAGGGTGGAGCAACTAATGAAAAACTGTTTTTT. Protein product: CASSGGQGGATNEKLFF.

This clone was picked up one time. V is TRBV2 and J is TRBJ2-6; unclear D gene. Trimming removed 0 bases at V and 5 bases at J, with 17 bases between. This CDR3 has 18 amino acids. From germline, CDR1 is SNHLY and CDR2 FYNNEI. CDR3 in DNA: TGTGCCAGCAGTGAAGCGCTCGTAGCTGAGAGAAGGGCCAACGTCCTGACTTTC. Protein sequence: CASSEALVAERRANVLTF. The variable domain in full, completed from reference TRBV2 and TRBJ2-6, reads EPEVTQTPSHQVTQMGQEVILRCVPISNHLYFYWYRQILGQKVEFLVSFYNNEISEKSEIFDDQFSVERPDGSNFTLKIRSTKLEDSAMYFCASSEALVAERRANVLTFGAGSRLTVL.

V usage is TRBV19 and J usage is TRBJ2-3, with 7 bases that match TRBD1. With V trimmed by 5 bases and J by 0 bases, 5 bases remained unmatched. Germline lookup yields CDR1 LNHDA and CDR2 SQIVND (reference sequence). The CDR3 spans 15 residues. The CDR3 DNA reads as TGTGCCAGTAGTGACCGGGACAGTAGCACAGATACGCAGTATTTT. It codes for CASSDRDSSTDTQYF.

The V call is TRBV7-2, the J call TRBJ2-5, with D possibly matching TRBD2 (5 bases). The ends were cut back, 5 bases at V and 5 bases at J, with 15 bases in the middle. The CDR3 runs 14 residues. Germline assignment: CDR1 SGHTA and CDR2 FQGNSA. CDR3 in DNA: TGTGCCAGCAGCCGCGTACTAGTCGCGGAGACCCAGTACTTC. Translation gives CASSRVLVAETQYF. Full variable domain (rest looked up from reference TRBV7-2 and TRBJ2-5): GAGVSQSPSNKVTEKGKDVELRCDPISGHTALYWYRQSLGQGLEFLIYFQGNSAPDKSGLPSDRFSAERTGGSVSTLTIQRTQQEDSAVYLCASSRVLVAETQYFGPGTRLLVL.

The chain has TRBV7-3 and TRBJ2-1, with 8 bases matching TRBD1. The germline CDR1 and CDR2 sequences are SGHTA and FQGTGA. The junction had 13 bases not matched to a gene; V was cut back by 5 bases and J by 10 bases. This CDR3 is 15 amino acids long. This CDR3 reads CASSPSGQGALEQFF. CDR3 in DNA: TGTGCCAGCAGCCCCTCCGGACAGGGAGCTTTGGAGCAGTTCTTC.

The chain employs TRBV7-2 and TRBJ2-7; 8 bases match TRBD1. With V trimmed by 5 bases and J by 3 bases, 9 bases remained unmatched. Germline V gene sequence: CDR1 SGHTA, CDR2 FQGNSA. The CDR3 totals 15 residues. This CDR3 is CASSTGQGWYYEQYF. CDR3 sequence (DNA): TGTGCCAGCAGCACCGGACAGGGTTGGTACTACGAGCAGTACTTC.

The V and J genes are TRBV15 and TRBJ2-4; 9 nucleotides agree with TRBD1. Germline CDR1 reads LNHNV; CDR2 reads YYDKDF (reference sequence). The CDR3 contains 16 residues. The V gene end was trimmed by 5 bases and the J gene end by 3 bases; junction bases not matched to a gene: 8. The CDR3 nucleotides read TGTGCCACCAGCTCTCGGGACAGGGCGGGCAAAAACATTCAGTACTTC. It is translated as CATSSRDRAGKNIQYF. The entire variable domain, with the rest obtained from reference TRBV15 and TRBJ2-4, is as follows: DAMVIQNPRYQVTQFGKPVTLSCSQTLNHNVMYWYQQKSSQAPKLLFHYYDKDFNNEADTPDNFQSRRPNTSFCFLDIRSPGLGDTAMYLCATSSRDRAGKNIQYFGAGTRLSVL.

The chain links TRBV11-1 to TRBJ2-2, with a weak D call TRBD1 (6 bases). The length of the CDR3 is 16 residues. From germline, CDR1 is SGHAT and CDR2 FQDESV (reference sequence). With 4 bases removed from V and 5 bases from J, the gap between germline ends came to 17 bases. The CDR3 DNA sequence: TGTGCCAGCAGCTCAGGGGCTAGCTGGGGGACCGGGGAGCTGTTTTTT. It translates to CASSSGASWGTGELFF.

The chain links TRBV7-3 to TRBJ2-1; 9 bases map to TRBD2. Germline values: CDR1 SGHTA, CDR2 FQGTGA. With V trimmed by 5 bases and J by 4 bases, 6 bases remained unmatched. This CDR3 contains 15 residues. CDR3 sequence reads: CASSPQRGAYNEQFF. CDR3 nucleotides: TGTGCCAGCAGCCCCCAGCGGGGGGCTTACAATGAGCAGTTCTTC.